This is a list of T cell receptor beta chains from one sample in a study of shared clonotypes between healthy human individuals. Libraries were prepared by immunoSEQ multiplex PCR; TCRdb keeps only in-frame clonotypes and omits some of them. The top ten hold 0.4% to 0.55% of the sample, which has around 1.6 million clones, nearly 99% seen once. Material: naive CD4+ T cells sorted from blood. All receptors derive from a man aged 30-40 years in good health. CDR3s leave out the opening cysteine and the closing phenylalanine or tryptophan. The order of the fields is J gene, V gene, CDR3 protein.

J: TRBJ2-3
V: TRBV7-6
CDR3: ASSNRDASTDTQY

J: TRBJ2-2
V: TRBV19
CDR3: ASSGGMWQLNTGELF

J: TRBJ2-3
V: TRBV2
CDR3: ASGGRVSADTQY

J: TRBJ2-7
V: TRBV5-6
CDR3: ASSLRPGLRYEQY

J: TRBJ1-3
V: TRBV18
CDR3: ASSPGDSGNTIY

J: TRBJ2-3
V: TRBV19
CDR3: ASRYRSGSGTDTQY

J: TRBJ2-7
V: TRBV5-6
CDR3: ASTLGGLTPYEQY

J: TRBJ2-2
V: TRBV6-6
CDR3: ASRSSGPRTGELF

J: TRBJ2-7
V: TRBV6-1
CDR3: ASSEGGRTSGPYEQY

J: TRBJ2-2
V: TRBV5-4
CDR3: ASSLFSGELF

J: TRBJ2-7
V: TRBV5-4
CDR3: ASSPAGNGPLYEQY

J: TRBJ1-2
V: TRBV9
CDR3: ASSVDMGQAYGYT

J: TRBJ2-5
V: TRBV18
CDR3: ASSAKETQY

J: TRBJ1-1
V: TRBV28
CDR3: ASSLLRGMVMNTEAF

J: TRBJ2-5
V: TRBV2
CDR3: ASSRTGGGETQY

J: TRBJ2-1
V: TRBV9
CDR3: ASSVRTALSSYNEQF

J: TRBJ2-1
V: TRBV2
CDR3: ASSERSSGKYEQF

J: TRBJ2-1
V: TRBV7-9
CDR3: ASSLGQGLSYNEQF

J: TRBJ2-7
V: TRBV5-1
CDR3: ASSEGSSYEQY

J: TRBJ2-3
V: TRBV6-1
CDR3: ASSFDPHSDTQY

J: TRBJ1-5
V: TRBV5-8
CDR3: ASSHRSGQGQPQH

J: TRBJ2-2
V: TRBV5-4
CDR3: ASSNPGGMLAGELF

J: TRBJ2-1
V: TRBV4-1
CDR3: ASSREYNEQF

J: TRBJ2-5
V: TRBV19
CDR3: ASSAPRAQETQY